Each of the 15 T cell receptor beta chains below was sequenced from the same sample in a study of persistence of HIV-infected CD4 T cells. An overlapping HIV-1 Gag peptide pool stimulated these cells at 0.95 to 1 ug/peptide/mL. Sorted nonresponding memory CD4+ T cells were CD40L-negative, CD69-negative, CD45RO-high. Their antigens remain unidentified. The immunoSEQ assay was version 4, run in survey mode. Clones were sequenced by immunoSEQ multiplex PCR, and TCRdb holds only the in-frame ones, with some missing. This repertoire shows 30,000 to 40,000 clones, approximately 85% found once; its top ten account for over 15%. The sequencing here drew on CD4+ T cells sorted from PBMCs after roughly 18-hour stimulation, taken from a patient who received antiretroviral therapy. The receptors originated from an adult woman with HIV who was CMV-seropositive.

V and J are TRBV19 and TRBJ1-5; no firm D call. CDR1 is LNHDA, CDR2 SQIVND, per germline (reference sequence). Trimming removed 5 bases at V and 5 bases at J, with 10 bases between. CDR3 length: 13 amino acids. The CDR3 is CASSETRYQPQHF. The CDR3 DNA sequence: TGTGCCAGTAGTGAGACGCGTTATCAGCCCCAGCATTTT.

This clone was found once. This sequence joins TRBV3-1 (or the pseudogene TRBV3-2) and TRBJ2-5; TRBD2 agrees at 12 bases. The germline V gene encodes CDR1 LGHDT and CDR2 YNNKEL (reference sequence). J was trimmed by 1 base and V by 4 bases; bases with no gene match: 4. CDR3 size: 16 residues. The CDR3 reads CASSPRLAGVQETQYF. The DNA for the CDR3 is TGTGCCAGCAGCCCCCGACTAGCGGGAGTCCAAGAGACCCAGTACTTC.

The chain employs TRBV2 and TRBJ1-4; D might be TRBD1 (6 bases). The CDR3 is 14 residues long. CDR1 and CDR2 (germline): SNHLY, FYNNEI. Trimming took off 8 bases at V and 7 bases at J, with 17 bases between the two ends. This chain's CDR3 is CASLGTNLGEKLFF. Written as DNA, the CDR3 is TGTGCCAGCCTTGGGACAAACCTAGGTGAAAAACTGTTTTTT.

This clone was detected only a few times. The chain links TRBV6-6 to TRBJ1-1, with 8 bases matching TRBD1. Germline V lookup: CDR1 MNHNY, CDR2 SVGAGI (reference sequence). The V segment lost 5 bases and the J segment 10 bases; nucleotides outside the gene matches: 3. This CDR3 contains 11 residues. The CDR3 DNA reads TGTGCCAGCAGTCCCGGGACAGGAGCTTTCTTT. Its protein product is CASSPGTGAFF.

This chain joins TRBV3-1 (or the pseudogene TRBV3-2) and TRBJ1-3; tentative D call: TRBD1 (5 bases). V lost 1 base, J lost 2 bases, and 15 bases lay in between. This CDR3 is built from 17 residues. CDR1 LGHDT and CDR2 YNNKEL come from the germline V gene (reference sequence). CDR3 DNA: TGTGCCAGCAGCCAAGGAATTGGGGCAAGGCCTGGAAACACCATATATTTT. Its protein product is CASSQGIGARPGNTIYF.

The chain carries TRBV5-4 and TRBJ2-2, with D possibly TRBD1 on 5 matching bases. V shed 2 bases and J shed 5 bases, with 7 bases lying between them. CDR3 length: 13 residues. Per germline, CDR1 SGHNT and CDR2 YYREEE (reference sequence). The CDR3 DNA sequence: TGTGCCAGCAGCTTACCAGGGACCGGGGAGCTGTTTTTT. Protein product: CASSLPGTGELFF. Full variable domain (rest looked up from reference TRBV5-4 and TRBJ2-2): ETGVTQSPTHLIKTRGQQVTLRCSSQSGHNTVSWYQQALGQGPQFIFQYYREEENGRGNFPPRFSGLQFPNYSSELNVNALELDDSALYLCASSLPGTGELFFGEGSRLTVL.

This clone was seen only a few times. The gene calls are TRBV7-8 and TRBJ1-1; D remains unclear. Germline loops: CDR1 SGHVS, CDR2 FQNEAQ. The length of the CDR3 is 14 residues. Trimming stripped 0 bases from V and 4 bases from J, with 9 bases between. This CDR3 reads CASSLAGRSTEAFF. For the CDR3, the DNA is TGTGCCAGCAGCTTAGCGGGGAGGTCCACTGAAGCTTTCTTT.

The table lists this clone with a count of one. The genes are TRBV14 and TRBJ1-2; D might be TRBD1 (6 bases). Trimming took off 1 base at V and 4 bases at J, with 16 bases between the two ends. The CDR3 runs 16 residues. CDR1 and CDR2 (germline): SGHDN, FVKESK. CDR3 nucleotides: TGTGCCAGCAGCCAAGTGGGGGCAGGAGGACGCTATGGCTACACCTTC. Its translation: CASSQVGAGGRYGYTF. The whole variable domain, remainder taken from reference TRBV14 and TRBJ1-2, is EAGVTQFPSHSVIEKGQTVTLRCDPISGHDNLYWYRRVMGKEIKFLLHFVKESKQDESGMPNNRFLAERTGGTYSTLKVQPAELEDSGVYFCASSQVGAGGRYGYTFGSGTRLTVV.

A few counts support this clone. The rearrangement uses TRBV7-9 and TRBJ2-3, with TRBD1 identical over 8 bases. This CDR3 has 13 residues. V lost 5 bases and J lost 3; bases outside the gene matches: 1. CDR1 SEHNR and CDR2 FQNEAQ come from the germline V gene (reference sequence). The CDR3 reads CASSRTGTDTQYF. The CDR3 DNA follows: TGTGCCAGCAGCCGGACAGGGACAGATACGCAGTATTTT. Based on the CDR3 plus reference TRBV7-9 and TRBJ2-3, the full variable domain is DTGVSQNPRHKITKRGQNVTFRCDPISEHNRLYWYRQTLGQGPEFLTYFQNEAQLEKSRLLSDRFSAERPKGSFSTLEIQRTEQGDSAMYLCASSRTGTDTQYFGPGTRLTVL.

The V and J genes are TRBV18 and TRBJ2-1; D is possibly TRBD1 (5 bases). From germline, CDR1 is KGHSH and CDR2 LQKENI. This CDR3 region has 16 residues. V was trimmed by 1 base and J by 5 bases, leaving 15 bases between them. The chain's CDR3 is CASSPRKQGSNNEQFF. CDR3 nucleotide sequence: TGTGCCAGCTCACCACGGAAGCAGGGAAGCAACAATGAGCAGTTCTTC.

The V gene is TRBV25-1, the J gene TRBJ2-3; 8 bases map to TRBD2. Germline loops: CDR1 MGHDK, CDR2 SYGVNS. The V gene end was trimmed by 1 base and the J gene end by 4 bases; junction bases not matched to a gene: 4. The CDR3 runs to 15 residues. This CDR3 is CASSESGGVADTQYF. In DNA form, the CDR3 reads TGTGCCAGCAGTGAATCGGGGGGGGTCGCAGATACGCAGTATTTT.

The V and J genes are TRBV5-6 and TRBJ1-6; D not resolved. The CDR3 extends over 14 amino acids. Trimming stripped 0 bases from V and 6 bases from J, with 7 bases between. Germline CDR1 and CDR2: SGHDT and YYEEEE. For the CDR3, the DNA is TGTGCCAGCAGCTTGGACAAATTTAATTCACCCCTCCACTTT. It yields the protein CASSLDKFNSPLHF. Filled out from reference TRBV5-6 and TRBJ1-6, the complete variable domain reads DAGVTQSPTHLIKTRGQQVTLRCSPKSGHDTVSWYQQALGQGPQFIFQYYEEEERQRGNFPDRFSGHQFPNYSSELNVNALLLGDSALYLCASSLDKFNSPLHFGNGTRLTVT.

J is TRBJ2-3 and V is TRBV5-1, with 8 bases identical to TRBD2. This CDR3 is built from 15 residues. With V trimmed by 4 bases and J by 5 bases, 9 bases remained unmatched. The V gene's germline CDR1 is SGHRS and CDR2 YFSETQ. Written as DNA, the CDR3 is TGCGCCAGCAGCCAGGGGACTAGTGGAGTAGATACGCAGTATTTT. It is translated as CASSQGTSGVDTQYF.

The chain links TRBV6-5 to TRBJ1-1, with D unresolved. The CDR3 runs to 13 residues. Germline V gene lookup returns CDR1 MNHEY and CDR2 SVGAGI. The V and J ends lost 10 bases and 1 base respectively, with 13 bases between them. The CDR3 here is CAIGRIKNTEAFF. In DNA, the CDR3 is TGTGCCATCGGGAGGATAAAGAACACTGAAGCTTTCTTT.

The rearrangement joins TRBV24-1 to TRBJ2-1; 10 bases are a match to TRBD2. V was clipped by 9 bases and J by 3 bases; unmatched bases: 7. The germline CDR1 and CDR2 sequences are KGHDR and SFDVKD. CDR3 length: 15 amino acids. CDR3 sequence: CATGQPSGGYNEQFF. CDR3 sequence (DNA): TGTGCCACCGGACAACCTAGCGGGGGCTACAATGAGCAGTTCTTC.